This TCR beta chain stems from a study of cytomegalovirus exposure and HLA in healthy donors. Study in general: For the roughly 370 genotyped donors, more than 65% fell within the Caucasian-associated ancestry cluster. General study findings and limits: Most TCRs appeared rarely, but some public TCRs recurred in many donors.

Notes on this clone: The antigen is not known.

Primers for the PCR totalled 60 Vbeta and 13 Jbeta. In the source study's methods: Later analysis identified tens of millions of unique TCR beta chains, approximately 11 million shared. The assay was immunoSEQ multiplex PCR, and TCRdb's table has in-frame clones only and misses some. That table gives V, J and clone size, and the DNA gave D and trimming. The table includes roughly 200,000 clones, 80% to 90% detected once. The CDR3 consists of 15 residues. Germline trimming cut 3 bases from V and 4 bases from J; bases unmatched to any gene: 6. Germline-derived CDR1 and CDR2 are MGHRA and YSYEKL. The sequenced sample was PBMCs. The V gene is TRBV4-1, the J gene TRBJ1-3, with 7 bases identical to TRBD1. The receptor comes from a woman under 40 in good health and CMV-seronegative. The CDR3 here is CASSQGQRYGNTIYF. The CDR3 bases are TGCGCCAGCAGCCAGGGACAGAGATACGGAAACACCATATATTTT.